These T cell receptor beta chains were read from a single sample in a study of T cell responses to AZD1222 COVID-19 vaccine. Some clones are missing from TCRdb's copy, which holds only in-frame ones; the method was immunoSEQ multiplex PCR. The sample holds some 150,000 clones; 90% to 95% are singletons and the top ten take under 2%. The source material was peripheral blood, sampled on day 0 of AZD1222 vaccination. All receptors come from an adult in good health. Both conserved end residues are part of each CDR3. Fields, in order: D gene, V gene, clone size, J gene, CDR3 DNA, CDR3 protein. The D gene is left open where the match is weak. Part of the rows lack a size; the others show once, few, many or a class for expanded clones.

D gene: .
V gene: TRBV6-2/TRBV6-3
clone size: .
J gene: TRBJ2-6
CDR3 DNA: TGTGCCAGCAGTACCCATGTCCCCCAGGGGGGCCCTGGGGCCAACGTCCTGACTTTC
CDR3 protein: CASSTHVPQGGPGANVLTF

D gene: TRBD2
V gene: TRBV7-9
clone size: .
J gene: TRBJ2-1
CDR3 DNA: TGTGCCAGCAGCTTAGGGCTAGCGGGCGACAATGAGCAGTTCTTC
CDR3 protein: CASSLGLAGDNEQFF

D gene: .
V gene: TRBV3-1/TRBV3-2
clone size: .
J gene: TRBJ2-1
CDR3 DNA: TGTGCCAGCAGCCGAGGGCCTTACAATGAGCAGTTCTTC
CDR3 protein: CASSRGPYNEQFF

D gene: TRBD1
V gene: TRBV6-2/TRBV6-3
clone size: .
J gene: TRBJ1-5
CDR3 DNA: TGTGCCAGCAGTTCAGGACAGGATTATCAGCCCCAGCATTTT
CDR3 protein: CASSSGQDYQPQHF

D gene: TRBD2
V gene: TRBV3-1/TRBV3-2
clone size: .
J gene: TRBJ2-7
CDR3 DNA: TGTGCCAGCAGTCAAGGGTTTAGCGGGGGGTCGAGCTCCTACGAGCAGTACTTC
CDR3 protein: CASSQGFSGGSSSYEQYF

D gene: TRBD2
V gene: TRBV7-2
clone size: .
J gene: TRBJ2-1
CDR3 DNA: TGTGCCAGCAGCTTAGCCAGCGGGAGATCTAATGAGCAGTTCTTC
CDR3 protein: CASSLASGRSNEQFF

D gene: .
V gene: TRBV7-8
clone size: .
J gene: TRBJ2-2
CDR3 DNA: TGTGCCAGCAGCTTTCTAGGCACCGGGGAGCTGTTTTTT
CDR3 protein: CASSFLGTGELFF

D gene: TRBD2
V gene: TRBV5-1
clone size: .
J gene: TRBJ2-7
CDR3 DNA: TGCGCCAGCAGCTTGGAAACTAGCGGGAGGGGGTACGAGCAGTACTTC
CDR3 protein: CASSLETSGRGYEQYF

D gene: .
V gene: TRBV6-2/TRBV6-3
clone size: .
J gene: TRBJ2-7
CDR3 DNA: TGTGCCAGCAGTTACTCTACAGAGTGGCAGTACTTC
CDR3 protein: CASSYSTEWQYF

D gene: .
V gene: TRBV9
clone size: .
J gene: TRBJ1-5
CDR3 DNA: TGTGCCAGCAGCGTAGATGGGGGGAGGCAGCCCCAGCATTTT
CDR3 protein: CASSVDGGRQPQHF

D gene: .
V gene: TRBV30
clone size: .
J gene: TRBJ1-2
CDR3 DNA: TGTGCCTGGAGTGTAGTAGCCAGGGCCTCTGGGGGCTACACCTTC
CDR3 protein: CAWSVVARASGGYTF

D gene: TRBD1
V gene: TRBV6-2/TRBV6-3
clone size: .
J gene: TRBJ1-5
CDR3 DNA: TGTGCCAGCAGCCCCGGGACAGACTACAATCAGCCCCAGCATTTT
CDR3 protein: CASSPGTDYNQPQHF

D gene: TRBD1
V gene: TRBV7-2
clone size: .
J gene: TRBJ1-1
CDR3 DNA: TGTGCCAGCAGCTTAGCCGGGACAGGGGTGAACACTGAAGCTTTCTTT
CDR3 protein: CASSLAGTGVNTEAFF

D gene: .
V gene: TRBV21-1
clone size: .
J gene: TRBJ2-3
CDR3 DNA: TGTGCCAGCAGCAACGGACTAGCGGGGGACACAGATACGCAGTATTTT
CDR3 protein: CASSNGLAGDTDTQYF

D gene: .
V gene: TRBV13
clone size: .
J gene: TRBJ1-1
CDR3 DNA: TGTGCCAGCAGCCCCAGGGGCACTGAAGCTTTCTTT
CDR3 protein: CASSPRGTEAFF

D gene: TRBD1
V gene: TRBV4-1
clone size: .
J gene: TRBJ1-6
CDR3 DNA: TGCGCCAGCAGCCAAGATGAGGGGGCGCGTAATTCACCCCTCCACTTT
CDR3 protein: CASSQDEGARNSPLHF

D gene: .
V gene: TRBV9
clone size: .
J gene: TRBJ1-4
CDR3 DNA: TGTGCCAGCAGCCCCAGCGAAGGCTATGAAAAACTGTTTTTT
CDR3 protein: CASSPSEGYEKLFF

D gene: .
V gene: TRBV19
clone size: once
J gene: TRBJ2-3
CDR3 DNA: TGTGCCAGTAGTTGGGGCGGGGACCCCACAGATACGCAGTATTTT
CDR3 protein: CASSWGGDPTDTQYF

D gene: TRBD1
V gene: TRBV9
clone size: once
J gene: TRBJ1-2
CDR3 DNA: TGTGCCAGCAGCGCCAGGGGGCGGGGTAACTATGGCTACACCTTC
CDR3 protein: CASSARGRGNYGYTF

D gene: .
V gene: TRBV6-2/TRBV6-3
clone size: once
J gene: TRBJ2-7
CDR3 DNA: TGTGCCAGCAGTTACGCCACCTACGAGCAGTACTTC
CDR3 protein: CASSYATYEQYF

D gene: TRBD1
V gene: TRBV29-1
clone size: .
J gene: TRBJ1-2
CDR3 DNA: TGCAGCGTTGAGACAGGGGGTGGCTACACCTTC
CDR3 protein: CSVETGGGYTF

D gene: .
V gene: TRBV7-6
clone size: .
J gene: TRBJ1-3
CDR3 DNA: TGTGCCAGCAGCTTGGGCCCTTCCTCTGGAAACACCATATATTTT
CDR3 protein: CASSLGPSSGNTIYF

D gene: .
V gene: TRBV28
clone size: .
J gene: TRBJ1-2
CDR3 DNA: TGTGCCAGCGCAGGGGCGGACTATGGCTACACCTTC
CDR3 protein: CASAGADYGYTF

D gene: TRBD1
V gene: TRBV7-2
clone size: .
J gene: TRBJ1-1
CDR3 DNA: TGTGCCAGCAGCTTCCGACAGGGGTACACTGAAGCTTTCTTT
CDR3 protein: CASSFRQGYTEAFF

D gene: TRBD1
V gene: TRBV14
clone size: few
J gene: TRBJ1-1
CDR3 DNA: TGTGCCAGCAGCCATCGACAGGGTATCATGAACACTGAAGCTTTCTTT
CDR3 protein: CASSHRQGIMNTEAFF

D gene: .
V gene: TRBV2
clone size: .
J gene: TRBJ2-2
CDR3 DNA: TGTGCCAGCAGTGCGGACACGGCCATACGCACCGGGGAGCTGTTTTTT
CDR3 protein: CASSADTAIRTGELFF

D gene: .
V gene: TRBV5-1
clone size: .
J gene: TRBJ2-7
CDR3 DNA: TGCGCCAGCAGCCCCTCCCGGGACTCCTACGAGCAGTACTTC
CDR3 protein: CASSPSRDSYEQYF

D gene: TRBD2
V gene: TRBV7-2
clone size: .
J gene: TRBJ2-7
CDR3 DNA: TGTGCCAGCAGTACTAAAGCGGGAGGTTTATACGAGCAGTACTTC
CDR3 protein: CASSTKAGGLYEQYF

D gene: TRBD1
V gene: TRBV28
clone size: .
J gene: TRBJ1-2
CDR3 DNA: TGTGCCAGCAGTTCCGGGGACAGGGTGAATGGCTACACCTTC
CDR3 protein: CASSSGDRVNGYTF